The source of this T cell receptor (beta chain) is a study of cytomegalovirus exposure and HLA in healthy donors. Among the donors, all were healthy bone marrow donors. The primer mix had 60 Vbeta and 13 Jbeta primers. Assay: immunoSEQ multiplex PCR; the TCRdb copy retains only in-frame clones and omits some. This table holds some 96,000 clones, around four fifths found once. This CDR3 is 15 amino acids long. Germline V gives CDR1 SGHAT, CDR2 FQDESV (reference sequence). The V and J ends lost 3 bases and 8 bases respectively, with 14 bases between them. Sequenced sample: PBMCs. The J gene is TRBJ1-6, the V gene TRBV11-1; the D gene is possibly TRBD1 (6 bases). The origin of this receptor is a man aged 35-49 years in good health and CMV-seropositive. The CDR3 here is CASSLGDTHHSPLHF. In DNA form, the CDR3 reads TGTGCCAGCAGCTTGGGGGACACCCACCATTCACCCCTCCACTTT.